Presented here are 29 T cell receptor beta chains from one specimen sequenced in a study of blood T cell repertoires in COVID-19. Data came from immunoSEQ multiplex PCR; TCRdb stores just in-frame clones and leaves some out. The sample includes over 100,000 clones, about 87% of them seen just once. The material sequenced was peripheral blood. The receptors shown here come from a man aged 50 to 59 with acute or convalescent COVID-19.

The chain recombines TRBV7-2 with TRBJ2-3, with TRBD2 as a possible D gene (5 bases). The length of the CDR3 is 15 residues. Per the germline V gene, CDR1 is SGHTA and CDR2 is FQGNSA. V was shortened by 5 bases and J by 0 bases, with 12 bases between the two germline ends. The CDR3 sequence is CASSLRRTSTDTQYF. CDR3 bases: TGTGCCAGCAGCCTACGGAGGACCAGCACAGATACGCAGTATTTT.

The chain is built from TRBV19 and TRBJ1-2; TRBD1 matches at 10 bases. V shed 8 bases, J shed 5 bases, and the junction held 8 bases outside the gene matches. CDR3 length: 14 residues. Germline CDR1 reads LNHDA; CDR2 reads SQIVND (reference sequence). The CDR3 protein is CASGLTGGWYGYTF. The CDR3 DNA sequence: TGTGCCAGTGGCCTGACAGGGGGCTGGTATGGCTACACCTTC.

The rearrangement uses TRBV7-2 and TRBJ2-5; D may be TRBD1 (6 bases). V lost 0 bases to trimming and J lost 5 bases, with 16 bases between them. In germline, CDR1 is SGHTA, CDR2 FQGNSA. The CDR3 has 16 amino acids. CDR3 sequence (DNA): TGTGCCAGCAGCTTAGCGTCCCTCCAGGGGCGGGAGACCCAGTACTTC. Protein sequence: CASSLASLQGRETQYF.

This clone has more than one count but fewer than ten. Other nucleotide sequences in the sample specify the same CDR3. This sequence joins TRBV20-1 and TRBJ2-7, with D maybe TRBD2 (6 bases). In germline, CDR1 is DFQATT, CDR2 SNEGSKA (reference sequence). The CDR3 is 11 residues long. Trimming left V 5 bases short and J 1 base short, with 6 bases between. The CDR3 DNA reads TGCAGTGCTCGGGGGTCCTACGAGCAGTACTTC. Encoded protein: CSARGSYEQYF.

The CDR3 DNA is TGTGCCAGCACCTGGGACTACCGCACAGATACGCAGTATTTT. Translated: CASTWDYRTDTQYF. This rearrangement joins TRBV27 to TRBJ2-3; 7 nucleotides align to TRBD2. This CDR3 is built from 14 residues. In germline, CDR1 is MNHEY, CDR2 SMNVEV (reference sequence). J was trimmed by 1 base and V by 7 bases; bases with no gene match: 5.

This chain uses TRBV10-2 with TRBJ2-7; tentatively, D is TRBD2 (6 bases). The ends were cut back, 6 bases at V and 0 bases at J, with 9 bases in the middle. Germline CDR1 is WSHSY and CDR2 is SAAADI. The CDR3 covers 13 residues. CDR3 region: CASRVTSSYEQYF. The CDR3 DNA reads as TGCGCCAGCAGGGTGACTAGCTCCTACGAGCAGTACTTC.

The rearrangement uses TRBV28 and TRBJ1-3; tentatively, D is TRBD1 (5 bases). Looked up from germline, CDR1 is MDHEN and CDR2 is SYDVKM. V was clipped by 7 bases and J by 0 bases, with 13 bases between them. CDR3 length: 15 residues. Written as DNA, the CDR3 is TGTGCCAGCACTCCTAACGGGGGCTCTGGAAACACCATATATTTT. Translation: CASTPNGGSGNTIYF.

This chain connects TRBV19 to TRBJ2-7; 7 bases match TRBD2. This CDR3 has 16 amino acids. V lost 3 bases, J lost 6 bases, and 14 bases stayed unmatched. CDR1 and CDR2 from the germline V gene are LNHDA and SQIVND (reference sequence). The DNA for the CDR3 is TGTGCCAGTAGTATCTGGCACCGGGAGGAATTGGGCGAGCAGTACTTC. As protein: CASSIWHREELGEQYF.

This clone is medium-sized (0.01 to 0.1%). V and J are TRBV6-4 and TRBJ2-2, with D tentatively TRBD1 (5 bases). Looked up from germline, CDR1 is MRHNA and CDR2 is SNTAGT. Trimming shortened V by 5 bases and J by 4 bases, and 11 bases separated the two germline ends. This CDR3 contains 14 residues. CDR3 sequence (DNA): TGTGCCAGCAGTCAGGGTGTAGGCACCGGGGAGCTGTTTTTT. The encoded protein is CASSQGVGTGELFF.

The CDR3 DNA reads as TGTGCCAGCAGTTACAGGGGAAGCAGCGGGCGGCTCCACGAGCAGTACTTC. As protein: CASSYRGSSGRLHEQYF. The V gene is TRBV6-2 or TRBV6-3, the J gene TRBJ2-7; D is possibly TRBD2 (6 bases). Deletions cut 2 bases from V and 5 bases from J, with 22 bases between. Germline assignment: CDR1 MNHEY and CDR2 SVGEGT. The CDR3 sequence is 17 residues long.

The V and J genes are TRBV27 and TRBJ2-2; perhaps TRBD1 as D (6 bases). The CDR3 has 17 amino acids. CDR1 is MNHEY and CDR2 is SMNVEV in the germline V gene (reference sequence). The V and J ends lost 5 bases and 4 bases respectively, with 20 bases between them. CDR3: CASSPFPGTLATGELFF. The CDR3 nucleotides read TGTGCCAGCAGTCCCTTCCCCGGGACACTTGCCACCGGGGAGCTGTTTTTT.

This clone was seen once. The V call is TRBV9, the J call TRBJ2-1; 9 nucleotides match TRBD2. With V trimmed by 1 base and J by 4 bases, 0 bases remained unmatched. This CDR3 comprises 14 residues. Looked up from germline, CDR1 is SGDLS and CDR2 is YYNGEE. The CDR3 bases are TGTGCCAGCAGCGTACTAGCGGGATACAATGAGCAGTTCTTC. Translated: CASSVLAGYNEQFF.

This clone came up once. The J gene is TRBJ1-3, the V gene TRBV4-1; no firm D call. CDR1 and CDR2 (germline): MGHRA, YSYEKL. V was clipped by 1 base and J by 4 bases, with 5 bases between them. This CDR3 has 13 amino acids. This chain's CDR3 is CASSQVLGNTIYF. The CDR3 bases are TGCGCCAGCAGCCAAGTTCTAGGAAACACCATATATTTT.

The chain couples TRBV29-1 to TRBJ2-2; D remains unclear. The CDR3 has 14 amino acids. Germline lookup yields CDR1 SQVTM and CDR2 ANQGSEA. Trimming removed 5 bases at V and 0 bases at J, with 10 bases between. DNA for the CDR3: TGCAGCGTTCTATACCCCCCGAACACCGGGGAGCTGTTTTTT. The encoded protein is CSVLYPPNTGELFF.

The chain carries TRBV7-2 and TRBJ2-1; 9 bases fit TRBD2. Germline V gene lookup returns CDR1 SGHTA and CDR2 FQGNSA. The CDR3 sequence is 17 residues long. Losses at the gene ends were 4 bases for V and 9 bases for J; bases not matched to a gene: 16. CDR3 region: CASSSPWGGRATSEQFF. In DNA form, the CDR3 reads TGTGCCAGCAGCTCTCCATGGGGCGGGAGGGCCACAAGTGAGCAGTTCTTC.

The chain has TRBV10-1 and TRBJ2-7, with D possibly matching TRBD2 (5 bases). The CDR3 has 12 residues. Trimming pared 5 bases from V and 4 bases from J, leaving 9 bases between. Looked up from germline, CDR1 is WNHNN and CDR2 is SYGVQD (reference sequence). The CDR3: CASSLEGYEQYF. In nucleotides, the CDR3 is TGCGCCAGCAGTCTAGAGGGATACGAGCAGTACTTC.

The J gene is TRBJ1-4, the V gene TRBV30; 8 nucleotides agree with TRBD1. Trimming cost V 3 bases and J 4 bases; bases outside gene matches: 4. This CDR3 comprises 14 residues. Germline loops: CDR1 GTSNPN, CDR2 SVGIG (reference sequence). The CDR3 DNA reads as TGTGCCTGGAGCGTAACAGGGGGTAATGAAAAACTGTTTTTT. Its protein product is CAWSVTGGNEKLFF.

The chain recombines TRBV14 with TRBJ1-3; 8 nucleotides match TRBD1. From germline, CDR1 is SGHDN and CDR2 FVKESK. The CDR3 runs 15 residues. V was pared by 4 bases and J by 8 bases, with 10 bases of the junction left unmatched. The CDR3 coding sequence is TGTGCCAGCAGCCTTAAGGCAGGGGGCAGTGACACCATATATTTT. Protein: CASSLKAGGSDTIYF.

The rearrangement joins TRBV27 to TRBJ2-7, with a tentative D call TRBD2 (6 bases). Germline CDR1 is MNHEY and CDR2 is SMNVEV (reference sequence). The germline V and J ends were trimmed by 5 bases and 3 bases, with 20 bases remaining between them. There are 16 residues in the CDR3. The CDR3 DNA reads TGTGCCAGCAGTCCTACTTGGGGTAGCGGAGACTACGAGCAGTACTTC. Amino acids: CASSPTWGSGDYEQYF.

The chain has TRBV28 and TRBJ2-1; D perhaps matches TRBD1 (5 bases). Germline CDR1 is MDHEN and CDR2 is SYDVKM. The CDR3 runs to 15 residues. V gave up 3 bases and J gave up 8 bases, with 17 bases separating them. CDR3 nucleotides: TGTGCCAGCAGTTTGGTACAGGCCCAGGGCGATGAGCAGTTCTTC. Translating it yields CASSLVQAQGDEQFF.

This clone was picked up one time. J is TRBJ2-5 and V is TRBV23-1, with 8 bases fitting TRBD1. TRBV23-1 is designated an ORF whose function remains uncertain. The length of the CDR3 is 21 residues. The trim removed 0 bases at V and 2 bases at J, leaving 20 bases unmatched. The CDR3 is CASSQSPRQGPIRNPQETQYF. The CDR3 DNA reads TGCGCCAGCAGTCAATCCCCAAGACAGGGGCCTATCCGGAACCCTCAAGAGACCCAGTACTTC.

This clone was detected once. The chain carries TRBV6-4 and TRBJ2-1; 7 nucleotides agree with TRBD2. This CDR3 comprises 15 residues. With 2 bases clipped from V and 7 bases from J, the junction kept 8 bases outside the gene matches. In germline, CDR1 is MRHNA, CDR2 SNTAGT. Here the CDR3 DNA reads TGTGCCAGCAGTGACGGCGGGAGCAACCGTAATGAGCAGTTCTTC. Its protein product is CASSDGGSNRNEQFF.

This clone was picked up one time. The J gene is TRBJ2-7, the V gene TRBV28; 7 bases map to TRBD2. Germline V lookup: CDR1 MDHEN, CDR2 SYDVKM. The CDR3 loop spans 13 amino acids. The trim removed 3 bases at V and 3 bases at J, leaving 2 bases unmatched. This chain's CDR3 is CASSFSGFYEQYF. CDR3 DNA sequence: TGTGCCAGCAGTTTTAGCGGGTTCTACGAGCAGTACTTC.

V usage is TRBV6-5 and J usage is TRBJ2-2; 12 bases map to TRBD2. J gave up 8 bases and V 10 bases, and 2 bases lay outside the gene matches. The CDR3 has 12 residues. The V gene's germline CDR1 is MNHEY and CDR2 SVGAGI. The CDR3 loop is CANGLAGGELFF. In nucleotides, the CDR3 is TGTGCCAACGGACTAGCGGGAGGGGAGCTGTTTTTT.

V and J are TRBV3-1 (or the pseudogene TRBV3-2) and TRBJ2-5; 13 bases fit TRBD2. This CDR3 comprises 19 residues. Looked up from germline, CDR1 is LGHDT and CDR2 is YNNKEL (reference sequence). V was clipped by 2 bases and J by 0 bases; unmatched bases: 9. The CDR3 DNA follows: TGTGCCAGCAGCCAAATCGCGGGACTAGCGGGGATGTACCAAGAGACCCAGTACTTC. Translation: CASSQIAGLAGMYQETQYF.

This rearrangement joins TRBV7-9 to TRBJ1-5, with unresolved D. Trimming left V 5 bases short and J 0 bases short, with 5 bases between. The CDR3 spans 13 residues. Germline CDR1 SEHNR, CDR2 FQNEAQ (reference sequence). CDR3 sequence (DNA): TGTGCCAGCAGCGTCTATAGCAATCAGCCCCAGCATTTT. It encodes CASSVYSNQPQHF.

The chain links TRBV28 to TRBJ2-1; possibly TRBD1 for D (6 bases). V dropped 2 bases and J dropped 4 bases, with 6 bases sitting between them. The germline V gene encodes CDR1 MDHEN and CDR2 SYDVKM. The CDR3 is 13 amino acids. In DNA, the CDR3 is TGTGCCAGCAGTTTAAGGGGGTACAATGAGCAGTTCTTC. Residues: CASSLRGYNEQFF.

This chain joins TRBV19 and TRBJ2-5; 7 bases are a match to TRBD1. With V trimmed by 6 bases and J by 4 bases, 14 bases remained unmatched. The CDR3 spans 16 residues. The germline V gene encodes CDR1 LNHDA and CDR2 SQIVND (reference sequence). Here the CDR3 reads CASSPGTVRVGETQYF. CDR3 in DNA: TGTGCCAGTAGCCCTGGGACAGTGAGGGTTGGAGAGACCCAGTACTTC.

The rearrangement links TRBV9 to TRBJ2-1; 7 nucleotides align to TRBD1. Trimming cost V 3 bases and J 3 bases; bases outside gene matches: 6. Germline CDR1 is SGDLS and CDR2 is YYNGEE. This CDR3 comprises 15 residues. CDR3 sequence (DNA): TGTGCCAGCAGCGCTACGACAGGGAACTACAATGAGCAGTTCTTC. It encodes CASSATTGNYNEQFF.